Sequencing of this T cell receptor beta chain was carried out in a study of cytomegalovirus exposure and HLA in healthy donors. General study results and limits: With later analysis, a missense DCLRE1C variant became linked to TCR beta V- and J-gene trimming.

The PCR ran on 60 Vbeta and 13 Jbeta primers. The data were produced by immunoSEQ multiplex PCR, yet TCRdb's version contains in-frame clones alone and is incomplete. Seen in this sample are some 60,000 clones; the ten most common clones hold 5.3%. This CDR3 contains 12 residues. Trimming stripped 5 bases from V and 2 bases from J, with 9 bases between. CDR1 and CDR2 from the germline V gene are SQVTM and ANQGSEA. Note on this clone: Its cognate antigen is unknown.

Sequencing was done on a sample of PBMCs. The sequence was collected from a man aged 25-45 years in good health and CMV-seropositive. The genes are TRBV29-1 and TRBJ1-1; D may be TRBD1 (6 bases). CDR3 in amino acids: CSVLQGNTEAFF. CDR3 coding DNA: TGCAGCGTTTTACAGGGAAACACTGAAGCTTTCTTT.